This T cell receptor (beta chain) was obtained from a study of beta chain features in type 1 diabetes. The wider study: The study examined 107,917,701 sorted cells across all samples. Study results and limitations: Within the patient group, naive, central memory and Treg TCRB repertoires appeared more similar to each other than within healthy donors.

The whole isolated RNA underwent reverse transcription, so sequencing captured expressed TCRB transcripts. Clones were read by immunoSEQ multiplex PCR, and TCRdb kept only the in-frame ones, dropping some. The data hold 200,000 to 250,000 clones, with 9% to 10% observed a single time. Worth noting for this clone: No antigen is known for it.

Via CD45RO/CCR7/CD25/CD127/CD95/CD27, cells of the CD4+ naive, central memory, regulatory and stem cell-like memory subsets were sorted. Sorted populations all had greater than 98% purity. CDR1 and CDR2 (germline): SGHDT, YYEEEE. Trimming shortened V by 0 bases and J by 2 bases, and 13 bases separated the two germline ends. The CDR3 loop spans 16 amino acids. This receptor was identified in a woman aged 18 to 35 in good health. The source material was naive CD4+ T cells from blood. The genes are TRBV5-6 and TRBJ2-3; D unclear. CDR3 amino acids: CASSLGHRLFTDTQYF. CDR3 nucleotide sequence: TGTGCCAGCAGCTTGGGACACCGTCTTTTCACAGATACGCAGTATTTT.